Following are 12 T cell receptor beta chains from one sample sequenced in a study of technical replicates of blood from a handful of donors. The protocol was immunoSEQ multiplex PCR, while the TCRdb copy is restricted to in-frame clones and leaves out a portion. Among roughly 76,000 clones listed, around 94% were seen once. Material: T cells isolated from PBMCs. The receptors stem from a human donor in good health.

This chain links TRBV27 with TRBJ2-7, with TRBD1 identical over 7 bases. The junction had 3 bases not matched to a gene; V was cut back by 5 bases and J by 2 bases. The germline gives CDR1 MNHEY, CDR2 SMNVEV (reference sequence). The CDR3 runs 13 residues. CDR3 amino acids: CASSLTGAYEQYF. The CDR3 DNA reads TGTGCCAGCAGTCTAACAGGGGCCTACGAGCAGTACTTC.

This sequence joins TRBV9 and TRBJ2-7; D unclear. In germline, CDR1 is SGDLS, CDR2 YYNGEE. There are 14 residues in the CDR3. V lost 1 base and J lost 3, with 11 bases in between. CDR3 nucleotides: TGTGCCAGCAGCGTATCCGCCCCGAGCTACGAGCAGTACTTC. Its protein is CASSVSAPSYEQYF.

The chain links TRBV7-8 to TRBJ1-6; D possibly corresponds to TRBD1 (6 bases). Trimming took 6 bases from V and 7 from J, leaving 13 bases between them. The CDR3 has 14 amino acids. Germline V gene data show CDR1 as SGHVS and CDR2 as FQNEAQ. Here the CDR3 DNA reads TGTGCCAGCAGACCACAGGACAGCAATTCACCCCTCCACTTT. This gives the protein CASRPQDSNSPLHF.

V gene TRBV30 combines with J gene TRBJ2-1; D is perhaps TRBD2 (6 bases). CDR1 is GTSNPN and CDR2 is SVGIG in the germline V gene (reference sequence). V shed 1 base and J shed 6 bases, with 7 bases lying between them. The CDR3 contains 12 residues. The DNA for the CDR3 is TGTGCCTGGAGTGGACTAGTCAATGAGCAGTTCTTC. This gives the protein CAWSGLVNEQFF.

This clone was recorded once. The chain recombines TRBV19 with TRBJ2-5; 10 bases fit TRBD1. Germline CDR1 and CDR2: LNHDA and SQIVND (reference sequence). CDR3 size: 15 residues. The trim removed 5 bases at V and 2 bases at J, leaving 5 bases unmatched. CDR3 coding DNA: TGTGCCAGTAGTTTTCCGGGACAGGGGCAAGAGACCCAGTACTTC. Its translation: CASSFPGQGQETQYF.

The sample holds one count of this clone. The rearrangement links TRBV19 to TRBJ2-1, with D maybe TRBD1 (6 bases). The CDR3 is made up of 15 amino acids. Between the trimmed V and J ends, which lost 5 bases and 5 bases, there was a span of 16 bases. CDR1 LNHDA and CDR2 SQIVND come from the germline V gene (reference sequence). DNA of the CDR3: TGTGCCAGTAGTGTCATACAGGGTAGGCACAATGAGCAGTTCTTC. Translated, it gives CASSVIQGRHNEQFF.

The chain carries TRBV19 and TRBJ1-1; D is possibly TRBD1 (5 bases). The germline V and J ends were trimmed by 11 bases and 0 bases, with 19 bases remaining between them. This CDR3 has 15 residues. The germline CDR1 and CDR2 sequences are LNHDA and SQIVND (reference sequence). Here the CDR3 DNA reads TGTGCCTCCACTCCAGGGATGGCCATGAACACTGAAGCTTTCTTT. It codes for CASTPGMAMNTEAFF.

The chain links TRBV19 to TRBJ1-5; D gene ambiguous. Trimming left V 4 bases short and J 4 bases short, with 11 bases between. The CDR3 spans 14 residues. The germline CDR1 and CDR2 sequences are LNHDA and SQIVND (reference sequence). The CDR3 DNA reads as TGTGCCAGTAGTAACTTAGAGGGAAATCAGCCCCAGCATTTT. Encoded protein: CASSNLEGNQPQHF.

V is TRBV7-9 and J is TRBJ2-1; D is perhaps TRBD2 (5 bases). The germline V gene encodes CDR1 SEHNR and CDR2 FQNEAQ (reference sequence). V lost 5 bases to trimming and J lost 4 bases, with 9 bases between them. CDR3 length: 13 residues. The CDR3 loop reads CASSPPGYNEQFF. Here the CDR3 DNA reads TGTGCCAGCAGCCCCCCGGGATACAATGAGCAGTTCTTC. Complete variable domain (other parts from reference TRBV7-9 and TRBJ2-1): DTGVSQNPRHKITKRGQNVTFRCDPISEHNRLYWYRQTLGQGPEFLTYFQNEAQLEKSRLLSDRFSAERPKGSFSTLEIQRTEQGDSAMYLCASSPPGYNEQFFGPGTRLTVL.

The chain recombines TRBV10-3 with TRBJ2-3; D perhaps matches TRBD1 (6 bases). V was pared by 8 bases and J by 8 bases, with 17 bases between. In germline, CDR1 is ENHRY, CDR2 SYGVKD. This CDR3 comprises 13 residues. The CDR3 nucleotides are TGTGCCATCGGGGGTCAAGGGGGTGGTACGCAGTATTTT. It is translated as CAIGGQGGGTQYF.

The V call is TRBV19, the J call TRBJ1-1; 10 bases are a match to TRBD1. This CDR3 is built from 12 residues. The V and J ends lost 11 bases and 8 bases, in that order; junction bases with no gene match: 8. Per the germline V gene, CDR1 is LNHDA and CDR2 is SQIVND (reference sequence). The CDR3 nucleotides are TGTGCCCGAACCTTGGGACAGGGGGAAGCTTTCTTT. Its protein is CARTLGQGEAFF.

CDR3 sequence reads: CASSIRGETSVEQYF. The CDR3 nucleotides read TGTGCCAGTAGTATAAGGGGGGAGACTAGCGTTGAGCAGTACTTC. The chain joins TRBV19 to TRBJ2-7; 8 positions match TRBD2. There are 15 residues in the CDR3. Germline CDR1 LNHDA, CDR2 SQIVND (reference sequence). V lost 2 bases to trimming and J lost 7 bases; unmatched junction nucleotides: 10.